This TCR beta chain was obtained from a study of prognosis after radiotherapy for stage I lung cancer. Regarding the study as a whole: Patients with and without metastases reportedly differed in TRBV and TRBJ gene usage frequencies. Diminished Shannon entropy following stereotactic body radiation therapy characterized patients who developed distant metastases. Whether the expanded TCR clones were tumor-specific was not determined.

The sample holds many counts of this clonotype. Its specificity is not known. Trimming shortened V by 5 bases and J by 3 bases, and 16 bases separated the two germline ends. The CDR3 loop spans 14 amino acids. Germline CDR1 and CDR2: DFQATT and SNEGSKA (reference sequence). Genomic DNA served as the source from which two-round multiplex PCR generated TCR beta CDR3 amplicons. Initially, in first-round PCR, primers specific to each TRBV and TRBJ gene were used. Each CDR3 protein gets one entry after TCRdb re-called the multiplex PCR reads with MiXCR. In the table there are over 30,000 distinct CDR3 sequences, roughly 25% of which are singletons.

Sequencing used PBMCs, obtained before or after stereotactic body radiation therapy (not recorded which). The receptor's source is a donor aged 50 or older with non-small cell lung cancer. The chain couples TRBV20-1 to TRBJ2-5; unclear D gene. CDR3 region: CSALRPGYEETQYF. The CDR3 nucleotides are TGCAGTGCTCTACGCCCCGGGTACGAAGAGACCCAGTACTTC.